The TCR beta chain under discussion was sequenced for a study of cytomegalovirus exposure and HLA in healthy donors. Findings of the study overall: Later on, an analysis showed TCR association rates differing by HLA locus, with DRB1 the most and HLA-C the fewest.

Details on this clone: Its antigen is not known.

60 Vbeta and 13 Jbeta primers were used in PCR. Sequenced by immunoSEQ multiplex PCR; TCRdb stores in-frame clones only, minus some. This sample has approximately 140,000 clones, with roughly 80% found just once. In germline, CDR1 is MNHEY, CDR2 SMNVEV (reference sequence). Trimming took 1 base from V and 4 from J, leaving 16 bases between them. CDR3 length equals 16 residues. The chain couples TRBV27 to TRBJ1-1; D perhaps matches TRBD1 (6 bases). Sequenced sample: PBMCs. The TCR comes from a female donor in good health and CMV-seronegative. The CDR3 loop reads CASSLFLGAWGTEAFF. The CDR3 nucleotides read TGTGCCAGCAGTTTATTTCTGGGGGCTTGGGGCACTGAAGCTTTCTTT.